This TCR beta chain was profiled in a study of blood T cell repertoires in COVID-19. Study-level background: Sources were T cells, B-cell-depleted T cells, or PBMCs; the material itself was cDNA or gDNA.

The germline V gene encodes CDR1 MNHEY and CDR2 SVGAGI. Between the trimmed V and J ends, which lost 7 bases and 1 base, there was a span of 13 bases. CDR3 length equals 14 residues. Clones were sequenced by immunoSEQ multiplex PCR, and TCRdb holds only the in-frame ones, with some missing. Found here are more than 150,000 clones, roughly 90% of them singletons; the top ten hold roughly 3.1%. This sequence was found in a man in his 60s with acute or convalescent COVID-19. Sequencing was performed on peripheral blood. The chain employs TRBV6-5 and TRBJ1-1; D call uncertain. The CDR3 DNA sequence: TGTGCCAGCACAAAGACATTCCGGAACACTGAAGCTTTCTTT. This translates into CASTKTFRNTEAFF.